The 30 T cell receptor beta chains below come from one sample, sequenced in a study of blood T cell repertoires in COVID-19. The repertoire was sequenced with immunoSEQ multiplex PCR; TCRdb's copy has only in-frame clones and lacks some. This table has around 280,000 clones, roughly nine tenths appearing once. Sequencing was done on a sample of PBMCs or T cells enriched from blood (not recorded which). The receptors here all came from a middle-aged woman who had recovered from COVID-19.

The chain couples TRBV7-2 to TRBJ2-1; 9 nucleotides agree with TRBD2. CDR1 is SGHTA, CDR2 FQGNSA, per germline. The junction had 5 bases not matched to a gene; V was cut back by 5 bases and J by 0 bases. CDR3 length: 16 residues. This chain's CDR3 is CASSAVSGSSYNEQFF. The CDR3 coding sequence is TGTGCCAGCAGCGCTGTTAGCGGGAGCTCCTACAATGAGCAGTTCTTC.

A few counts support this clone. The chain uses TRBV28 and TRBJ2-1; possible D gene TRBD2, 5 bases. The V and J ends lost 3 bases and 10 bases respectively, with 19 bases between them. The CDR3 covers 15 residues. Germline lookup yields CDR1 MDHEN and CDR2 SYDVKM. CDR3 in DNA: TGTGCCAGCAGTTTCCGGGATCTTGGTATTCACGAGCAGTTCTTC. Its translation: CASSFRDLGIHEQFF.

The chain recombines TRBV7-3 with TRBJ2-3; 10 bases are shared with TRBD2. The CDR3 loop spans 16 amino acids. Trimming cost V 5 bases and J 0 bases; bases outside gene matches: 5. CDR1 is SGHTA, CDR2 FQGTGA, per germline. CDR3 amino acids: CASSRAGGASTDTQYF. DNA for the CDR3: TGTGCCAGCAGCAGAGCGGGAGGGGCAAGCACAGATACGCAGTATTTT. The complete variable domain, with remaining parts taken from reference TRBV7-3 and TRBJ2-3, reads GAGVSQTPSNKVTEKGKYVELRCDPISGHTALYWYRQSLGQGPEFLIYFQGTGAADDSGLPNDRFFAVRPEGSVSTLKIQRTERGDSAVYLCASSRAGGASTDTQYFGPGTRLTVL.

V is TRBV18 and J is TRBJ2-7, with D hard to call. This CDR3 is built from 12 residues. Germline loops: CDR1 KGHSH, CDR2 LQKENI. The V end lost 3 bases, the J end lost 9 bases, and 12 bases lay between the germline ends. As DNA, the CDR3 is TGTGCCAGCTCACCTTCTTCCTCGGTGCAGTACTTC. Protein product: CASSPSSSVQYF. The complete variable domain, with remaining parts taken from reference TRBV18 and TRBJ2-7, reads NAGVMQNPRHLVRRRGQEARLRCSPMKGHSHVYWYRQLPEEGLKFMVYLQKENIIDESGMPKERFSAEFPKEGPSILRIQQVVRGDSAAYFCASSPSSSVQYFGPGTRLTVT.

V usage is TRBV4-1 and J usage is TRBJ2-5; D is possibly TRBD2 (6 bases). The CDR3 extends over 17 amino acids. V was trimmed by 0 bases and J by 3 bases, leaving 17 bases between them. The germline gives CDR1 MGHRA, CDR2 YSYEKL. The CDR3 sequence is CASSQDPSGAGKETQYF. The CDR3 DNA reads TGCGCCAGCAGCCAAGACCCGAGTGGGGCGGGAAAAGAGACCCAGTACTTC.

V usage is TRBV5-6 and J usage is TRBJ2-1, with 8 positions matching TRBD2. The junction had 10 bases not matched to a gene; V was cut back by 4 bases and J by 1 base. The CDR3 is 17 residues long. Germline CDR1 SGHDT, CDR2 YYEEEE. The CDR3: CASSTRSTSGSYNEQFF. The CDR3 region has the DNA TGTGCCAGCAGCACAAGATCCACTAGCGGATCCTACAATGAGCAGTTCTTC.

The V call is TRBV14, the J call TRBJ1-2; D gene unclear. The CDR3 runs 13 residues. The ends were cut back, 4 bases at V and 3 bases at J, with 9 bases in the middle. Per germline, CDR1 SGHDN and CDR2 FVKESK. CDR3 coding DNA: TGTGCCAGCAGCCTGGCCGGGGACTATGGCTACACCTTC. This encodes CASSLAGDYGYTF.

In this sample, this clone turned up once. This chain's CDR3 is CASSSGQALGGNTIYF. Written as DNA, the CDR3 is TGTGCCAGCAGCAGTGGACAGGCGCTAGGTGGAAACACCATATATTTT. J is TRBJ1-3 and V is TRBV11-1; 7 nucleotides match TRBD1. V trimming: 5 bases; J trimming: 3 bases; junction bases outside the gene matches: 10. Germline V gene data show CDR1 as SGHAT and CDR2 as FQDESV (reference sequence). The CDR3 runs 16 residues.

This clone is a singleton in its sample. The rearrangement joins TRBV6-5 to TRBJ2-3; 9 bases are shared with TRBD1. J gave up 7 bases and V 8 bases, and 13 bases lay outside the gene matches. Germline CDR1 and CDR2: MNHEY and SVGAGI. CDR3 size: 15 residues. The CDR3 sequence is CASGRGQGSVNTQYF. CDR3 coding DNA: TGTGCCAGCGGACGGGGACAGGGAAGTGTAAATACGCAGTATTTT.

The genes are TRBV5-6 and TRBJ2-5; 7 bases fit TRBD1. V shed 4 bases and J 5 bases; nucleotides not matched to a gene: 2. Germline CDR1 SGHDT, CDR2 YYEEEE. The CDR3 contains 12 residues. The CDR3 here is CASSLRGETQYF. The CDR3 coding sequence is TGTGCCAGCAGCCTCAGGGGGGAGACCCAGTACTTC. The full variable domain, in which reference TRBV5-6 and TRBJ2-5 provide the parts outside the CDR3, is DAGVTQSPTHLIKTRGQQVTLRCSPKSGHDTVSWYQQALGQGPQFIFQYYEEEERQRGNFPDRFSGHQFPNYSSELNVNALLLGDSALYLCASSLRGETQYFGPGTRLLVL.

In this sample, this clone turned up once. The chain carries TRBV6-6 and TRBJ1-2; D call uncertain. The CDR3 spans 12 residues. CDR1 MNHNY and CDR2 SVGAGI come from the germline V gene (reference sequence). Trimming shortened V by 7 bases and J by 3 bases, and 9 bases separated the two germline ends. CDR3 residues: CASKEVHYGYTF. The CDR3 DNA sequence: TGTGCCAGCAAGGAGGTTCACTATGGCTACACCTTC.

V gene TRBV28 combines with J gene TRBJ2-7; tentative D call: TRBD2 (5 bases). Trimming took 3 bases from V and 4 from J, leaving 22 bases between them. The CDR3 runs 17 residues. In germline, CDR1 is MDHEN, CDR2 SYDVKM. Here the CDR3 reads CASSFRAVGVYAYEQYF. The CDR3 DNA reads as TGTGCCAGCAGTTTCCGGGCCGTGGGAGTATACGCGTACGAGCAGTACTTC. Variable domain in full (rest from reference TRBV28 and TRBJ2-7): DVKVTQSSRYLVKRTGEKVFLECVQDMDHENMFWYRQDPGLGLRLIYFSYDVKMKEKGDIPEGYSVSREKKERFSLILESASTNQTSMYLCASSFRAVGVYAYEQYFGPGTRLTVT.

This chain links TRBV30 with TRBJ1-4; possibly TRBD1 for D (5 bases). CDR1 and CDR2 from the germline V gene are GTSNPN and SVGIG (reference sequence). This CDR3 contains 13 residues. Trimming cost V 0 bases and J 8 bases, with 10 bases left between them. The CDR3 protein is CAWSVHRSEKLFF. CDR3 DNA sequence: TGTGCCTGGAGTGTACACAGGTCCGAAAAACTGTTTTTT.

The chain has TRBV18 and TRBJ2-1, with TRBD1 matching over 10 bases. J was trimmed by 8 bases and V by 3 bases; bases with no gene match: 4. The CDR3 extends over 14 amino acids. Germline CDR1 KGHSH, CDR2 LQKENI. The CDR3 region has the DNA TGTGCCAGCTCACCGGGACAGGGGATCGATGAGCAGTTCTTC. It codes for CASSPGQGIDEQFF.

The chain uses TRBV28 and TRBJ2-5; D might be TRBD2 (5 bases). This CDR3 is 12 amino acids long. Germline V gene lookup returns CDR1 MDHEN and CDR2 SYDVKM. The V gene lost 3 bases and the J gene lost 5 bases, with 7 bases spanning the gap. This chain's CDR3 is CASSFERETQYF. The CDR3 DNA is TGTGCCAGCAGTTTTGAGCGGGAGACCCAGTACTTC.

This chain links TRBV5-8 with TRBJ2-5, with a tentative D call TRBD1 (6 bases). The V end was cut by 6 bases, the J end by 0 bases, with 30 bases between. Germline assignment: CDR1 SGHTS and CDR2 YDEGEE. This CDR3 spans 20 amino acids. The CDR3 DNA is TGTGCCAGCAAAAGCTTGGGGGCCGGGGCCGCTATACCGTACCAAGAGACCCAGTACTTC. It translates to CASKSLGAGAAIPYQETQYF. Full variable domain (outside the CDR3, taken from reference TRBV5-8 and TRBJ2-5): EAGVTQSPTHLIKTRGQQATLRCSPISGHTSVYWYQQALGLGLQFLLWYDEGEERNRGNFPPRFSGRQFPNYSSELNVNALELEDSALYLCASKSLGAGAAIPYQETQYFGPGTRLLVL.

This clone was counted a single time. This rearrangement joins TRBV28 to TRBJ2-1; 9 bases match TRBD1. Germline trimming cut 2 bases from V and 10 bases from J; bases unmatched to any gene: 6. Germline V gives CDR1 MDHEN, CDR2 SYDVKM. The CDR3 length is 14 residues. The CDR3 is CASSLGVGQGEQFF. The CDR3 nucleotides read TGTGCCAGCAGTTTAGGGGTCGGACAGGGGGAGCAGTTCTTC.

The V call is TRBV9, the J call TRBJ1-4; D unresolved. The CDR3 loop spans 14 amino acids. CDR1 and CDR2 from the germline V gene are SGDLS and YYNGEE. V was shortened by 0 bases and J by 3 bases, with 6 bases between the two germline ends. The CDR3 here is CASSVGAANEKLFF. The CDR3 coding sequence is TGTGCCAGCAGCGTAGGGGCAGCTAATGAAAAACTGTTTTTT.

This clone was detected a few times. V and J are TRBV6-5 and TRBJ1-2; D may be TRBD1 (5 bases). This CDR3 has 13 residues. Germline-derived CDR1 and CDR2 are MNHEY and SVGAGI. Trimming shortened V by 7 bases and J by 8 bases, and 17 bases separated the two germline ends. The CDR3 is CASMGQTVSGYTF. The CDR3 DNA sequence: TGTGCCAGCATGGGGCAGACCGTGTCCGGCTACACCTTC.

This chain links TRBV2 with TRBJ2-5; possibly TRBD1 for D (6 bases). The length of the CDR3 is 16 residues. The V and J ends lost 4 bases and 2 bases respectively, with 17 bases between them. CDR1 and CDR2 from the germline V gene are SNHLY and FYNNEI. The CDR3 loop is CASSGGQSSLQETQYF. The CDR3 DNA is TGTGCCAGCAGTGGTGGACAGTCTTCTTTACAAGAGACCCAGTACTTC.

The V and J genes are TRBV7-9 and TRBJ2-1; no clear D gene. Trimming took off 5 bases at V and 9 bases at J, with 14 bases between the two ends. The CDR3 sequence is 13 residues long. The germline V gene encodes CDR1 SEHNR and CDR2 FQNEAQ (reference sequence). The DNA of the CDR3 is TGTGCCAGCAGCCCATCAAGAACCGGTGAGCAGTTCTTC. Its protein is CASSPSRTGEQFF.

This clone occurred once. Here the CDR3 DNA reads TGTGCCACCAGCAGAGATACGTTCCCTAGTCCTAACTATGGCTACACCTTC. Translated, it gives CATSRDTFPSPNYGYTF. This chain links TRBV15 with TRBJ1-2; no definite D call. With 0 bases removed from V and 0 bases from J, the gap between germline ends came to 14 bases. This CDR3 is 17 amino acids long. Germline CDR1 is LNHNV and CDR2 is YYDKDF (reference sequence).

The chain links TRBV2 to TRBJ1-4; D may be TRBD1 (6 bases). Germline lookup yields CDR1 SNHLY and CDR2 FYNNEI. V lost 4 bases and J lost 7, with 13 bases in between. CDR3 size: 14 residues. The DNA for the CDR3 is TGTGCCAGCAGTGCTCAGGGGCAAATTGAAAAACTGTTTTTT. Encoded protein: CASSAQGQIEKLFF.

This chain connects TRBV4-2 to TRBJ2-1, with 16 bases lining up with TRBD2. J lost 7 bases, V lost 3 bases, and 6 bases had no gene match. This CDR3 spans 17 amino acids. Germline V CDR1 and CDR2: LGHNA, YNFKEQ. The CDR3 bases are TGTGCCAGCAGCCAGCGGGGACTAGCGGGAGGGCCAAATGAGCAGTTCTTC. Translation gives CASSQRGLAGGPNEQFF.

The CDR3 loop reads CASRNPGTVEEKLFF. The DNA for the CDR3 is TGTGCCAGCAGAAACCCCGGGACAGTAGAGGAAAAACTGTTTTTT. This chain links TRBV28 with TRBJ1-4; 7 bases match TRBD1. CDR1 and CDR2 (germline): MDHEN, SYDVKM. After removal of 6 bases from V and 8 bases from J, the junction contained 12 bases not matched to a gene. The CDR3 covers 15 residues.

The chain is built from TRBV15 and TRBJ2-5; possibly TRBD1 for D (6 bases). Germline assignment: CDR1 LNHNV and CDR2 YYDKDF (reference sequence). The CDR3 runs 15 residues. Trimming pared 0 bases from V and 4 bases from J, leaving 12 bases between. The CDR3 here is CATSREARQVETQYF. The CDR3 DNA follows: TGTGCCACCAGCAGAGAAGCCCGACAGGTAGAGACCCAGTACTTC. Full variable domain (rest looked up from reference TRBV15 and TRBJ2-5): DAMVIQNPRYQVTQFGKPVTLSCSQTLNHNVMYWYQQKSSQAPKLLFHYYDKDFNNEADTPDNFQSRRPNTSFCFLDIRSPGLGDTAMYLCATSREARQVETQYFGPGTRLLVL.

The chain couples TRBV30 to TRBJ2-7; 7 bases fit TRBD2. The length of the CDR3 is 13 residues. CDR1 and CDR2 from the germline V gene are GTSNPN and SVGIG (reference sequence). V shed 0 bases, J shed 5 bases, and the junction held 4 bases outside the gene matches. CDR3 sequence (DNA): TGTGCCTGGAGTGTAGGGCTAGCGGACGAGCAGTACTTC. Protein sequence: CAWSVGLADEQYF. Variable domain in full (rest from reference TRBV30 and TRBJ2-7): SQTIHQWPATLVQPVGSPLSLECTVEGTSNPNLYWYRQAAGRGLQLLFYSVGIGQISSEVPQNLSASRPQDRQFILSSKKLLLSDSGFYLCAWSVGLADEQYFGPGTRLTVT.

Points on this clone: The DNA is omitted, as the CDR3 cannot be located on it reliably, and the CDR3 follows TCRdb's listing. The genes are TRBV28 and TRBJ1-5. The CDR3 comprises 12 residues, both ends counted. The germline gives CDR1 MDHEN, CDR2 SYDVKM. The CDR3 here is CASSSSDQPQHF.

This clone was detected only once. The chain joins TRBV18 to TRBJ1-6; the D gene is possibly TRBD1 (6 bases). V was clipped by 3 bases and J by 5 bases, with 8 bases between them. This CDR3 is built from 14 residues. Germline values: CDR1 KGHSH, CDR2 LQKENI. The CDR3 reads CASSPDRNNSPLHF. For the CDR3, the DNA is TGTGCCAGCTCACCGGACAGAAATAATTCACCCCTCCACTTT.

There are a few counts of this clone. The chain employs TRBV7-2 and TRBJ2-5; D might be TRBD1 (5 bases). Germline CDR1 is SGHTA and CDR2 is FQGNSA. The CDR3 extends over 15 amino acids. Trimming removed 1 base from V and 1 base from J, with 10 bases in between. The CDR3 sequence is CASSLVTDPQETQYF. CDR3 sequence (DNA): TGTGCCAGCAGCTTAGTGACAGACCCCCAAGAGACCCAGTACTTC.